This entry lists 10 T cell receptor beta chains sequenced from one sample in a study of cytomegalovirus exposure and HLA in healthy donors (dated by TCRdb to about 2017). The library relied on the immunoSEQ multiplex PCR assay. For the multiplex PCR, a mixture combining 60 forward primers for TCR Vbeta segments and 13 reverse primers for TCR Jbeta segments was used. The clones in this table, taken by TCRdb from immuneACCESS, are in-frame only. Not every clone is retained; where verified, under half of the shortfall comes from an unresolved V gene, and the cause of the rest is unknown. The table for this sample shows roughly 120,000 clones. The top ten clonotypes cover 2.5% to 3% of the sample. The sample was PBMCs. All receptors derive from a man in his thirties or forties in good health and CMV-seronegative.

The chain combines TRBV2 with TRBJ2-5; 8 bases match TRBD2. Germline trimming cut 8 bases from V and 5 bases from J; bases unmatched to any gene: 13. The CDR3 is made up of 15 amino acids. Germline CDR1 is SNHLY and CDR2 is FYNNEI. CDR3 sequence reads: CASGLSGIPVETQYF. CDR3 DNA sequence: TGTGCCAGCGGCCTTAGCGGGATCCCCGTCGAGACCCAGTACTTC.

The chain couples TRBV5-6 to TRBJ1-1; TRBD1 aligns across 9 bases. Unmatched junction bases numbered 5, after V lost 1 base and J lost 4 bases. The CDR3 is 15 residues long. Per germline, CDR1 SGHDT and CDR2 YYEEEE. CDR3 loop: CASSLTGGAGTEAFF. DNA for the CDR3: TGTGCCAGCAGCTTGACAGGGGGCGCGGGCACTGAAGCTTTCTTT.

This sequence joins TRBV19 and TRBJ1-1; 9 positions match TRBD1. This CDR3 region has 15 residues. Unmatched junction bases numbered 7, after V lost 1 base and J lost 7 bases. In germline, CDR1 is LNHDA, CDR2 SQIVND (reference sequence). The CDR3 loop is CASSIGWRDRDEAFF. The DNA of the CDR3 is TGTGCCAGTAGTATAGGTTGGAGGGACAGGGATGAAGCTTTCTTT.

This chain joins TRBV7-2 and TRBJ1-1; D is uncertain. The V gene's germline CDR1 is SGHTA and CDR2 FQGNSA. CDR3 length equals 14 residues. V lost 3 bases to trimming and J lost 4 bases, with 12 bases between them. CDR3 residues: CASSFRNGITEAFF. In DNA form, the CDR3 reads TGTGCCAGCAGCTTCCGAAACGGTATCACTGAAGCTTTCTTT.

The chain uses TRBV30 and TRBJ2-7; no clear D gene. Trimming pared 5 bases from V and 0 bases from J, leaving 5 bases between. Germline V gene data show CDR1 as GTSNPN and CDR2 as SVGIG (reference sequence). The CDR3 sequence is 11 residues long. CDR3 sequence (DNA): TGTGCCTGGGGGCCCTCCTACGAGCAGTACTTC. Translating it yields CAWGPSYEQYF.

The CDR3 region is CASSYGDRENTEAFF. The CDR3 nucleotides read TGTGCCAGCAGTTACGGGGACAGGGAGAACACTGAAGCTTTCTTT. This chain links TRBV6-5 with TRBJ1-1, with 9 bases fitting TRBD1. The CDR3 spans 15 residues. V lost 2 bases, J lost 1 base, and 2 bases stayed unmatched. Germline CDR1 is MNHEY and CDR2 is SVGAGI.

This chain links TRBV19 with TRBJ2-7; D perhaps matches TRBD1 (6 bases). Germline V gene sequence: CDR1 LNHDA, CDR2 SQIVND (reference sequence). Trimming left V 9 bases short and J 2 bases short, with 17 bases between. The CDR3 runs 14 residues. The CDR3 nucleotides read TGTGCCAGCCCCTCTGCAGGGGTAGCCTACGAGCAGTACTTC. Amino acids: CASPSAGVAYEQYF.

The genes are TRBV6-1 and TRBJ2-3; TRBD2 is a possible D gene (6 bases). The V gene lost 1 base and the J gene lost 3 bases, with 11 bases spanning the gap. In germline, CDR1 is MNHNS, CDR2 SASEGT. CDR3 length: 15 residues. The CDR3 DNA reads TGTGCCAGCAGTGAAGTGGCTAGCGCGACAGATACGCAGTATTTT. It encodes CASSEVASATDTQYF.

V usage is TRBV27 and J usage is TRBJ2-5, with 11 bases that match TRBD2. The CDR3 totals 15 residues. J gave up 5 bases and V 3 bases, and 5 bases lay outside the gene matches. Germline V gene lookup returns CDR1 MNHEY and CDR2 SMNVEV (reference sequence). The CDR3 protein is CASSFLAGGKETQYF. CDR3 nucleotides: TGTGCCAGCAGTTTCTTAGCGGGAGGGAAGGAGACCCAGTACTTC.

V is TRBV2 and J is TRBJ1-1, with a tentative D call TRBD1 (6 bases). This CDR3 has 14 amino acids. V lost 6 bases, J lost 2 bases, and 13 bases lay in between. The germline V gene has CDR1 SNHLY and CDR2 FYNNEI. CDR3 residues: CASRAGAPNTEAFF. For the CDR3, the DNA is TGTGCCAGCAGGGCAGGGGCCCCCAACACTGAAGCTTTCTTT. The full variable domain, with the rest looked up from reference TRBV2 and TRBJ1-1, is EPEVTQTPSHQVTQMGQEVILRCVPISNHLYFYWYRQILGQKVEFLVSFYNNEISEKSEIFDDQFSVERPDGSNFTLKIRSTKLEDSAMYFCASRAGAPNTEAFFGQGTRLTVV.